Sequencing of this T cell receptor (beta chain) was carried out in a study of T cells in tuberculosis. Study-wide findings and caveats: GMM-specific TCRs were nearer to active tuberculosis alpha repertoires, suggesting expansion.

The CDR3 is made up of 17 amino acids. V dropped 0 bases and J dropped 3 bases, with 17 bases sitting between them. CDR1 and CDR2 (germline): LGHNA, YSLEER. Repertoires were generated with immunoSEQ multiplex PCR, while TCRdb's copy carries only in-frame clones and drops some. This sample has about 30,000 clones, with approximately 95% found just once. Of note for this clone: Its specificity is not known.

This TCR was sampled from a donor aged 10-30 years with latent tuberculosis or without tuberculosis infection. The material sequenced was PBMCs. The V call is TRBV4-3, the J call TRBJ1-1, with D unclear. CDR3 in DNA: TGCGCCAGCAGCCAAGACGCCGCGAGGGTCGGTCACACTGAAGCTTTCTTT. As protein: CASSQDAARVGHTEAFF.